These 18 T cell receptor beta chains came from one sample sequenced in a study of shared clonotypes between healthy human individuals. Profiled with immunoSEQ multiplex PCR; TCRdb holds only in-frame clones, not every one. Here the sample spans 550,000 to 850,000 clones, around 77% being singletons. The material sequenced was memory CD4+ T cells sorted from blood. Subset reported: CD45RA-negative fraction. All receptors derive from a woman younger than 45 in good health.

This chain connects TRBV5-1 to TRBJ1-1; maybe TRBD1 (5 bases). This CDR3 is built from 15 residues. CDR1 and CDR2 (germline): SGHRS, YFSETQ. V lost 4 bases, J lost 1 base, and 14 bases lay in between. The CDR3 DNA reads TGCGCCAGCAGCGTGAACCTAGGGGCGAACACTGAAGCTTTCTTT. Amino acid sequence: CASSVNLGANTEAFF.

The chain combines TRBV5-4 with TRBJ2-5; no clear D gene. Trimming took off 4 bases at V and 1 base at J, with 8 bases between the two ends. The CDR3 sequence is 13 residues long. Per the germline V gene, CDR1 is SGHNT and CDR2 is YYREEE (reference sequence). The CDR3 reads CASSLSIQETQYF. Written as DNA, the CDR3 is TGTGCCAGCAGCCTCTCAATCCAAGAGACCCAGTACTTC.

This sequence joins TRBV19 and TRBJ1-5; no definite D call. The germline V and J ends were trimmed by 4 bases and 6 bases, with 13 bases remaining between them. The CDR3 runs 14 residues. Germline loops: CDR1 LNHDA, CDR2 SQIVND (reference sequence). DNA of the CDR3: TGTGCCAGTAGTACCTCCAAGGCGCGTCAGCCCCAGCATTTT. It is translated as CASSTSKARQPQHF.

In this sample, this clone turned up once. The chain has TRBV5-6 and TRBJ2-1; tentative D call: TRBD1 (6 bases). V dropped 4 bases and J dropped 3 bases, with 17 bases sitting between them. Looked up from germline, CDR1 is SGHDT and CDR2 is YYEEEE. The CDR3 runs 16 residues. The CDR3 sequence: CASSLESGAFYNEQFF. The CDR3 coding sequence is TGTGCCAGCAGCCTTGAGTCAGGGGCCTTCTACAATGAGCAGTTCTTC.

V usage is TRBV5-1 and J usage is TRBJ2-2; D is ambiguous. The CDR3 loop spans 16 amino acids. V lost 4 bases and J 2 bases, leaving 15 bases between the germline ends. Germline V gene lookup returns CDR1 SGHRS and CDR2 YFSETQ. CDR3 sequence reads: CASSPNSQTNTGELFF. CDR3 coding DNA: TGCGCCAGCAGCCCAAACAGCCAGACCAACACCGGGGAGCTGTTTTTT.

The sample holds a few counts of this clone. The rearrangement joins TRBV30 to TRBJ1-2; D is uncertain. The length of the CDR3 is 11 residues. The V gene lost 0 bases and the J gene lost 7 bases, with 6 bases spanning the gap. Germline CDR1 and CDR2: GTSNPN and SVGIG (reference sequence). The CDR3 DNA sequence: TGTGCCTGGAGTGTAGCACTTGGCTACACCTTC. Protein sequence: CAWSVALGYTF. The entire variable domain, with the rest obtained from reference TRBV30 and TRBJ1-2, is as follows: SQTIHQWPATLVQPVGSPLSLECTVEGTSNPNLYWYRQAAGRGLQLLFYSVGIGQISSEVPQNLSASRPQDRQFILSSKKLLLSDSGFYLCAWSVALGYTFGSGTRLTVV.

The chain combines TRBV5-1 with TRBJ2-1; D is possibly TRBD2 (5 bases). Germline V gives CDR1 SGHRS, CDR2 YFSETQ. The CDR3 totals 14 residues. Trimming pared 6 bases from V and 0 bases from J, leaving 10 bases between. CDR3 region: CASKDSASYNEQFF. The CDR3 DNA reads as TGCGCCAGCAAGGACTCCGCCTCCTACAATGAGCAGTTCTTC.

This clone has a handful of counts. J is TRBJ2-1 and V is TRBV18; 13 bases agree with TRBD2. The CDR3 covers 17 residues. The germline V gene has CDR1 KGHSH and CDR2 LQKENI. Trimming took 1 base from V and 8 from J; bases not matched to a gene: 8. The CDR3 DNA is TGTGCCAGCTCACCACAACTAGCGGGAGGGCCTGGGGATGAGCAGTTCTTC. It is translated as CASSPQLAGGPGDEQFF.

V is TRBV6-1 and J is TRBJ2-7; TRBD1 matches 10 bases. CDR1 MNHNS and CDR2 SASEGT come from the germline V gene. This CDR3 has 17 amino acids. V was clipped by 1 base and J by 3 bases; unmatched bases: 9. The CDR3 spells CASSEGWDGTGVYEQYF. The CDR3 coding sequence is TGTGCCAGCAGTGAAGGATGGGACGGGACAGGGGTCTACGAGCAGTACTTC.

This clone has only a few counts. At the DNA level, this CDR3 is encoded by other sequences in the same sample as well. CDR3 protein: CASSLGSTSGTTDTQYF. CDR3 DNA: TGTGCCAGCAGCTTAGGGTCGACTAGCGGGACCACAGATACGCAGTATTTT. The V and J genes are TRBV7-9 and TRBJ2-3, with 11 bases fitting TRBD2. CDR3 length equals 17 residues. CDR1 and CDR2 from the germline V gene are SEHNR and FQNEAQ (reference sequence). V gave up 1 base and J gave up 2 bases; unmatched junction bases: 5.

The V call is TRBV4-2, the J call TRBJ2-3, with D possibly being TRBD2 (5 bases). With 1 base removed from V and 4 bases from J, the gap between germline ends came to 9 bases. This CDR3 region has 14 residues. The germline V gene has CDR1 LGHNA and CDR2 YNFKEQ. This CDR3 is CASSQGTRADTQYF. The CDR3, as DNA: TGTGCCAGCAGCCAAGGCACGCGGGCAGATACGCAGTATTTT.

This clone was counted once. J is TRBJ2-5 and V is TRBV7-9; 7 bases align to TRBD2. The CDR3 runs 13 residues. CDR1 and CDR2 from the germline V gene are SEHNR and FQNEAQ (reference sequence). The V and J ends lost 6 bases and 1 base, in that order; junction bases with no gene match: 2. The CDR3 is CASRAGIQETQYF. The CDR3 nucleotides are TGTGCCAGCAGAGCGGGGATCCAAGAGACCCAGTACTTC.

The DNA of the CDR3 is TGTGCCAGCAGCGCCTCAGCGGGACAGGGCAATGAAAAACTGTTTTTT. Protein sequence: CASSASAGQGNEKLFF. This sequence joins TRBV25-1 and TRBJ1-4; 9 nucleotides match TRBD1. J lost 5 bases, V lost 6 bases, and 10 bases had no gene match. Germline values: CDR1 MGHDK, CDR2 SYGVNS. The CDR3 is 16 residues long.

The V and J genes are TRBV6-5 and TRBJ1-4; D remains ambiguous. V dropped 2 bases and J dropped 0 bases, with 7 bases sitting between them. Germline CDR1 reads MNHEY; CDR2 reads SVGAGI. CDR3 length: 15 residues. Written as DNA, the CDR3 is TGTGCCAGCAGTTACGGCCAGGCAACTAATGAAAAACTGTTTTTT. Translated, it gives CASSYGQATNEKLFF.

This clone showed up just once. The V and J genes are TRBV4-1 and TRBJ2-3, with 8 positions matching TRBD1. CDR1 is MGHRA, CDR2 YSYEKL, per germline. The trim removed 4 bases at V and 4 bases at J, leaving 10 bases unmatched. CDR3 length equals 16 residues. The CDR3 is CASSPLGQGWSDTQYF. In nucleotides, the CDR3 is TGCGCCAGCAGCCCGCTCGGACAGGGTTGGTCAGATACGCAGTATTTT.

The chain links TRBV28 to TRBJ2-5; 11 nucleotides align to TRBD2. V was clipped by 2 bases and J by 3 bases; unmatched bases: 8. This CDR3 is 17 amino acids long. Germline loops: CDR1 MDHEN, CDR2 SYDVKM. The CDR3 loop reads CASSLMGLAERKETQYF. DNA for the CDR3: TGTGCCAGCAGTTTAATGGGACTAGCGGAGAGAAAAGAGACCCAGTACTTC.

The chain couples TRBV7-9 to TRBJ2-7, with D possibly matching TRBD1 (5 bases). Between the trimmed V and J ends, which lost 4 bases and 3 bases, there was a span of 13 bases. The CDR3 totals 14 residues. Germline lookup yields CDR1 SEHNR and CDR2 FQNEAQ (reference sequence). CDR3 sequence: CASSSGHGFYEQYF. The CDR3 DNA is TGTGCCAGCAGCTCCGGACACGGATTCTACGAGCAGTACTTC.

The chain links TRBV7-2 to TRBJ1-3, with D hard to call. Trimming removed 4 bases from V and 0 bases from J, with 16 bases in between. The CDR3 consists of 17 residues. CDR1 and CDR2 from the germline V gene are SGHTA and FQGNSA. The CDR3: CASSYSAGGFSGNTIYF. In DNA, the CDR3 is TGTGCCAGCAGCTACAGCGCAGGCGGATTCTCTGGAAACACCATATATTTT.